What follows are 7 T cell receptor beta chains derived from one specimen sequenced in a study of vaccination and CD4 T cells after COVID-19. Sample treatment: approximately 11-day PBMC culture with coronavirus spike peptide pools or control peptides (ViraFEST assay). Antigens for these TCRs are unknown. An Oncomine TCR Beta short-read assay was used to sequence the DNA from cultured CD4+ T cells. One entry per CDR3 protein, called by TCRdb with MiXCR from the PCR reads. The profile shows tens of thousands of distinct CDR3 sequences, roughly 42% of them singletons. What was sequenced was CD4+ T cells from blood, cultured in vitro. The receptors shown here come from a human donor who had recovered from COVID-19.

The V call is TRBV6-5, the J call TRBJ2-7; D possibly matches TRBD1 or TRBD2 (5 bases each). Germline V gives CDR1 MNHEY, CDR2 SVGAGI. The V and J ends lost 0 bases and 5 bases respectively, with 17 bases between them. The CDR3 totals 16 residues. The CDR3 DNA is TGTGCCAGCAGTTACTCCGGGGCAGGTAATTCTAACGAGCAGTACTTC. As protein: CASSYSGAGNSNEQYF.

The gene calls are TRBV6-5 and TRBJ2-3; D is undetermined. The V and J ends lost 2 bases and 4 bases respectively, with 7 bases between them. Germline CDR1 and CDR2: MNHEY and SVGAGI. The CDR3 spans 13 residues. CDR3 in amino acids: CASSYRESDTQYF. The CDR3 nucleotides read TGTGCCAGCAGTTACAGAGAATCAGATACGCAGTATTTT.

A single count supports this clonotype. The CDR3 nucleotides are TGTGCCAGCAGCCCCGGGACAGGGGTGGATACGCAGTATTTT. Translated: CASSPGTGVDTQYF. J is TRBJ2-3 and V is TRBV7-9; 10 nucleotides align to TRBD1. Germline loops: CDR1 SEHNR, CDR2 FQNEAQ (reference sequence). V lost 5 bases and J lost 6; bases outside the gene matches: 5. This CDR3 region has 14 residues.

The gene calls are TRBV5-1 and TRBJ1-1, with D possibly TRBD1 on 5 matching bases. The CDR3 loop spans 13 amino acids. The germline gives CDR1 SGHRS, CDR2 YFSETQ. Trimming shortened V by 9 bases and J by 1 base, and 13 bases separated the two germline ends. The CDR3, as DNA: TGCGCCACCAGGGACGGGCCGAACACTGAAGCTTTCTTT. Encoded protein: CATRDGPNTEAFF.

The V gene is TRBV6-5, the J gene TRBJ2-7; 7 bases are a match to TRBD2. CDR3 length: 15 amino acids. The ends lost 0 bases at V and 3 bases at J; junction bases unmatched: 5. CDR1 is MNHEY, CDR2 SVGAGI, per germline. The CDR3 DNA reads as TGTGCCAGCAGTTACTCTATGGGGGGGAACTACGAGCAGTACTTC. Residues: CASSYSMGGNYEQYF.

The genes are TRBV6-2 or TRBV6-3 and TRBJ2-1; weak D call: TRBD1 (6 bases). With 1 base removed from V and 6 bases from J, the gap between germline ends came to 10 bases. The CDR3 is 14 amino acids. The germline gives CDR1 MNHEY, CDR2 SVGEGT. CDR3 loop: CASSYFGGFNEQFF. The CDR3 bases are TGTGCCAGCAGTTACTTTGGGGGCTTCAATGAGCAGTTCTTC.

The chain employs TRBV7-6 and TRBJ2-2, with a tentative D call TRBD2 (5 bases). This CDR3 has 15 amino acids. V lost 2 bases to trimming and J lost 5 bases, with 12 bases between them. Germline CDR1 reads SGHVS; CDR2 reads FNYEAQ. The CDR3 here is CASSLSSPGTGELFF. The CDR3 DNA reads as TGTGCCAGCAGCTTATCGTCACCGGGAACCGGGGAGCTGTTTTTT.